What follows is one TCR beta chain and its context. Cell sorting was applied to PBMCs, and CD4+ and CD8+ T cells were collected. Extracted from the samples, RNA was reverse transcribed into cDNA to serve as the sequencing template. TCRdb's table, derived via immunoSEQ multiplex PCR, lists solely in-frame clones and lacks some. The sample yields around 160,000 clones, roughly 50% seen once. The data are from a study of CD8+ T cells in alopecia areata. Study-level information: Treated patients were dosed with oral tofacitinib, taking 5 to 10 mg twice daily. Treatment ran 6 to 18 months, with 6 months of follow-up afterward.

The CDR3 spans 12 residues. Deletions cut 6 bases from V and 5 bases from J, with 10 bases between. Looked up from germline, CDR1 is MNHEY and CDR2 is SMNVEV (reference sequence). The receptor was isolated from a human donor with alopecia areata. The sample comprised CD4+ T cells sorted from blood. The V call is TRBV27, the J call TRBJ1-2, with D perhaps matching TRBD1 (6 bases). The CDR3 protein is CASSQQGYGYTF. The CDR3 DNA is TGTGCCAGCAGCCAACAGGGATATGGCTACACCTTC.